These 23 T cell receptor beta chains were sequenced from one sample in a study of beta chain features in type 1 diabetes. Findings of the study overall: Shorter TCRB CDR3s, moderately but significantly so, were found in Type 1 diabetes patients in all four CD4+ subsets.

Reverse transcription of all isolated RNA meant that expressed TCRB transcripts were sequenced. Sequencing used immunoSEQ multiplex PCR; TCRdb keeps in-frame clones, though not all of them. The table records around 260,000 clones, around 24% of them present only once. The antigens of these receptors remain unknown. Sequenced material: naive CD4+ T cells from blood. These receptors all stem from a woman aged 25 to 39 with type 1 diabetes.

The gene calls are TRBV4-1 and TRBJ2-1, with TRBD2 matching over 8 bases. The CDR3 totals 17 residues. The germline V gene has CDR1 MGHRA and CDR2 YSYEKL. Losses at the gene ends were 1 base for V and 1 base for J; bases not matched to a gene: 6. The CDR3 nucleotides are TGCGCCAGCAGCCAAGGGGGTAGCGGGAAGTCCTACAATGAGCAGTTCTTC. Protein: CASSQGGSGKSYNEQFF.

The chain is built from TRBV11-1 and TRBJ1-2; 8 nucleotides align to TRBD1. This CDR3 has 14 residues. V trimming: 5 bases; J trimming: 5 bases; junction bases outside the gene matches: 7. CDR1 is SGHAT and CDR2 is FQDESV in the germline V gene (reference sequence). The CDR3 DNA sequence: TGTGCCAGCAGCGCGTCCGACAGGGGATATGGCTACACCTTC. This translates into CASSASDRGYGYTF.

This clone was found a few times. This chain connects TRBV27 to TRBJ2-7; 8 bases fit TRBD1. The CDR3 covers 15 residues. V trimming: 2 bases; J trimming: 6 bases; junction bases outside the gene matches: 9. CDR1 is MNHEY, CDR2 SMNVEV, per germline (reference sequence). The CDR3 DNA sequence: TGTGCCAGCAGTTTAGGGGGGCAGGGGGCTGGCGAGCAGTACTTC. Translation: CASSLGGQGAGEQYF.

This rearrangement joins TRBV7-6 to TRBJ2-7; 8 bases match TRBD2. The V gene end was trimmed by 0 bases and the J gene end by 4 bases; junction bases not matched to a gene: 2. Germline V lookup: CDR1 SGHVS, CDR2 FNYEAQ. This CDR3 has 14 amino acids. CDR3 residues: CASSLAASGYEQYF. DNA for the CDR3: TGTGCCAGCAGCTTAGCCGCTAGCGGGTACGAGCAGTACTTC.

The J gene is TRBJ2-1, the V gene TRBV30; 7 bases fit TRBD1. The CDR3 has 13 amino acids. CDR1 is GTSNPN and CDR2 is SVGIG in the germline V gene (reference sequence). The junction had 3 bases not matched to a gene; V was cut back by 5 bases and J by 2 bases. CDR3 sequence reads: CAWLGTAYNEQFF. CDR3 nucleotides: TGTGCCTGGTTGGGGACAGCCTACAATGAGCAGTTCTTC.

The chain uses TRBV4-1 and TRBJ1-3; the D gene is possibly TRBD1 (5 bases). Germline V gene sequence: CDR1 MGHRA, CDR2 YSYEKL. The CDR3 runs to 18 residues. V was pared by 0 bases and J by 1 base, with 16 bases between. The CDR3 region is CASSQEGVPGLSGNTIYF. The CDR3 coding sequence is TGCGCCAGCAGCCAAGAAGGAGTCCCAGGGTTGTCTGGAAACACCATATATTTT.

This clone was seen once. The chain is built from TRBV7-3 and TRBJ2-3; 9 bases align to TRBD1. The ends lost 5 bases at V and 4 bases at J; junction bases unmatched: 13. Germline assignment: CDR1 SGHTA and CDR2 FQGTGA. This CDR3 has 17 residues. The CDR3 spells CASSQGPGTGISDTQYF. The CDR3 bases are TGTGCCAGCAGCCAGGGTCCCGGGACAGGGATCTCAGATACGCAGTATTTT.

V and J are TRBV9 and TRBJ2-1; D uncertain. Germline CDR1 is SGDLS and CDR2 is YYNGEE. Trimming removed 4 bases from V and 4 bases from J, with 15 bases in between. The CDR3 is 15 residues long. CDR3 sequence: CASSSKLLGYNEQFF. CDR3 nucleotide sequence: TGTGCCAGCAGCTCAAAGCTCCTCGGTTACAATGAGCAGTTCTTC.

This clone turned up a few times. This chain links TRBV6-1 with TRBJ1-5; 9 bases agree with TRBD1. CDR3 length: 15 amino acids. Germline-derived CDR1 and CDR2 are MNHNS and SASEGT. Trimming at V came to 5 bases and at J to 4 bases, leaving 6 bases not matched to a gene. The CDR3 sequence is CASSPGTGLNQPQHF. CDR3 sequence (DNA): TGTGCCAGCAGTCCCGGGACAGGGTTGAATCAGCCCCAGCATTTT.

This clone came up a few times. The J gene is TRBJ2-7, the V gene TRBV11-1; TRBD1 agrees at 7 bases. The CDR3 contains 14 residues. Germline V gene sequence: CDR1 SGHAT, CDR2 FQDESV (reference sequence). Trimming removed 5 bases from V and 0 bases from J; junction bases left unmatched: 4. The DNA for the CDR3 is TGTGCCAGCAGCGTCAGGGGGAACTCCTACGAGCAGTACTTC. Residues: CASSVRGNSYEQYF.

V gene TRBV5-1 combines with J gene TRBJ2-3, with 10 bases matching TRBD2. CDR1 and CDR2 (germline): SGHRS, YFSETQ. The V segment lost 0 bases and the J segment 5 bases; nucleotides outside the gene matches: 3. The CDR3 loop spans 15 amino acids. DNA for the CDR3: TGCGCCAGCAGCTTGGATCTAGCGGGAGAAGATACGCAGTATTTT. As protein: CASSLDLAGEDTQYF.

This chain connects TRBV28 to TRBJ1-5; 9 bases are a match to TRBD1. Looked up from germline, CDR1 is MDHEN and CDR2 is SYDVKM. This CDR3 comprises 14 residues. V lost 11 bases to trimming and J lost 5 bases; unmatched junction nucleotides: 10. The CDR3 reads CAAHRQGGDQPQHF. Written as DNA, the CDR3 is TGTGCCGCACATCGACAGGGGGGAGATCAGCCCCAGCATTTT.

Details on this clone: At the DNA level, this CDR3 is encoded by other sequences in the same sample as well. The chain joins TRBV2 to TRBJ1-5; 7 positions match TRBD1. J was trimmed by 0 bases and V by 6 bases; bases with no gene match: 2. From germline, CDR1 is SNHLY and CDR2 FYNNEI. The CDR3 is made up of 14 amino acids. Here the CDR3 reads CASRGQISNQPQHF. The CDR3 nucleotides read TGTGCCAGCAGGGGACAGATTAGCAATCAGCCCCAGCATTTT.

This clone was observed a handful of times. V is TRBV7-9 and J is TRBJ1-4; D may be TRBD1 (6 bases). The CDR3 spans 15 residues. Deletions cut 1 base from V and 2 bases from J, with 8 bases between. In germline, CDR1 is SEHNR, CDR2 FQNEAQ (reference sequence). CDR3 coding DNA: TGTGCCAGCAGCTTAGAGAGGGGGACTAATGAAAAACTGTTTTTT. Translation: CASSLERGTNEKLFF.

In this sample, this clone turned up a few times. The chain is built from TRBV7-9 and TRBJ1-1; D is unclear. V lost 1 base to trimming and J lost 3 bases, with 6 bases between them. The germline V gene encodes CDR1 SEHNR and CDR2 FQNEAQ (reference sequence). The CDR3 extends over 13 amino acids. CDR3 sequence reads: CASSLELYTEAFF. The CDR3 DNA reads as TGTGCCAGCAGCTTAGAACTTTACACTGAAGCTTTCTTT.

V and J are TRBV7-9 and TRBJ2-7; no clear D gene. This CDR3 has 14 residues. V gave up 1 base and J gave up 6 bases, with 13 bases separating them. Germline V gene data show CDR1 as SEHNR and CDR2 as FQNEAQ (reference sequence). The CDR3 here is CASSLDAGSGEQYF. As DNA, the CDR3 is TGTGCCAGCAGCTTAGATGCCGGGTCGGGCGAGCAGTACTTC.

The rearrangement joins TRBV30 to TRBJ2-5; the D gene is possibly TRBD2 (6 bases). Germline assignment: CDR1 GTSNPN and CDR2 SVGIG (reference sequence). The CDR3 is 13 residues long. V lost 0 bases to trimming and J lost 3 bases, with 8 bases between them. The CDR3 here is CAWSVGGEETQYF. The CDR3 DNA sequence: TGTGCCTGGAGTGTAGGAGGGGAAGAGACCCAGTACTTC.

This chain uses TRBV7-2 with TRBJ1-5; 7 bases match TRBD1. V lost 5 bases and J lost 7; bases outside the gene matches: 17. CDR1 SGHTA and CDR2 FQGNSA come from the germline V gene. This CDR3 is built from 17 residues. CDR3 sequence (DNA): TGTGCCAGCAGCCCTCACCCGGGCAGGGCAGGGGGGCAGCCCCAGCATTTT. Its translation: CASSPHPGRAGGQPQHF. The full variable domain, with the rest looked up from reference TRBV7-2 and TRBJ1-5, is GAGVSQSPSNKVTEKGKDVELRCDPISGHTALYWYRQSLGQGLEFLIYFQGNSAPDKSGLPSDRFSAERTGGSVSTLTIQRTQQEDSAVYLCASSPHPGRAGGQPQHFGDGTRLSIL.

This clone was observed a handful of times. V is TRBV15 and J is TRBJ2-3; 8 bases map to TRBD2. CDR3 length equals 14 residues. With V trimmed by 10 bases and J by 2 bases, 8 bases remained unmatched. Germline V gene data show CDR1 as LNHNV and CDR2 as YYDKDF (reference sequence). CDR3 bases: TGTGCCAGCCAGCGGGAGAGGAACACAGATACGCAGTATTTT. Its translation is CASQRERNTDTQYF. Combining the CDR3 with reference TRBV15 and TRBJ2-3 gives the whole variable domain DAMVIQNPRYQVTQFGKPVTLSCSQTLNHNVMYWYQQKSSQAPKLLFHYYDKDFNNEADTPDNFQSRRPNTSFCFLDIRSPGLGDTAMYLCASQRERNTDTQYFGPGTRLTVL.

The chain couples TRBV29-1 to TRBJ2-7, with 10 bases that match TRBD2. CDR1 and CDR2 (germline): SQVTM, ANQGSEA. The CDR3 covers 13 residues. V gave up 4 bases and J gave up 6 bases; unmatched junction bases: 6. CDR3 region: CSVGLAGATEQYF. The CDR3, as DNA: TGCAGCGTTGGGCTAGCGGGAGCGACCGAGCAGTACTTC.

CDR3 coding DNA: TGTGCCAGCAGCTGGGGGACAGGGCAAGACACTGAAGCTTTCTTT. Translation gives CASSWGTGQDTEAFF. V is TRBV7-9 and J is TRBJ1-1, with 9 nucleotides matching TRBD1. The V gene's germline CDR1 is SEHNR and CDR2 FQNEAQ (reference sequence). The CDR3 loop spans 15 amino acids. J gave up 3 bases and V 4 bases, and 6 bases lay outside the gene matches.

This clone was seen once. The chain joins TRBV18 to TRBJ2-7; 7 bases align to TRBD1. V dropped 6 bases and J dropped 2; count of bases not matched to a gene: 1. The CDR3 length is 12 residues. Germline loops: CDR1 KGHSH, CDR2 LQKENI. The CDR3 DNA sequence: TGTGCCAGCTCTGGGACAGCCTACGAGCAGTACTTC. It specifies CASSGTAYEQYF.

This rearrangement joins TRBV7-3 to TRBJ2-6, with TRBD1 matching 7 bases. The junction had 3 bases not matched to a gene; V was cut back by 5 bases and J by 2 bases. The CDR3 runs to 15 residues. The germline V gene has CDR1 SGHTA and CDR2 FQGTGA. The CDR3 DNA reads as TGTGCCAGCAGCCCACAGGGGACTGGGGCCAACGTCCTGACTTTC. This sequence encodes CASSPQGTGANVLTF.